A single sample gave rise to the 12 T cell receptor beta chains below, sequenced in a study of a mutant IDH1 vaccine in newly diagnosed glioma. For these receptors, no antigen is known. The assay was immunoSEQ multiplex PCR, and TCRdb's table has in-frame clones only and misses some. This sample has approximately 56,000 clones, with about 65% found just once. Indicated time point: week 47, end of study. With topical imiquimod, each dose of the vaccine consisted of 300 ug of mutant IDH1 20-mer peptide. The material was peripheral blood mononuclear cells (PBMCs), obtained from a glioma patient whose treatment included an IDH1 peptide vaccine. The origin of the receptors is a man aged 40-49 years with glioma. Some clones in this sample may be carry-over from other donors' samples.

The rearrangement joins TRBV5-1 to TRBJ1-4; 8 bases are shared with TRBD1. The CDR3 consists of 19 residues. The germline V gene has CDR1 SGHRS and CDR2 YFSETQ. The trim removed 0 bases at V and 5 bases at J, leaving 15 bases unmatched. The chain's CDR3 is CASSLDPRTSGGDNEKLFF. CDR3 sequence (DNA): TGCGCCAGCAGCTTGGACCCCCGGACGTCAGGGGGCGACAATGAAAAACTGTTTTTT.

In DNA form, the CDR3 reads TGTGCCAGCAGCTTAGCGGCAGTTAGCACAGATACGCAGTATTTT. Amino acids: CASSLAAVSTDTQYF. This rearrangement joins TRBV7-9 to TRBJ2-3; no reliable D call. The CDR3 length is 15 residues. The ends were cut back, 0 bases at V and 0 bases at J, with 7 bases in the middle. Germline V CDR1 and CDR2: SEHNR, FQNEAQ (reference sequence).

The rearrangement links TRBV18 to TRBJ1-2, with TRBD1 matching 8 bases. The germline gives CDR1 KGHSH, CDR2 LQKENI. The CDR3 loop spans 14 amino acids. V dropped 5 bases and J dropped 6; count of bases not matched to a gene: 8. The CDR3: CASSADRVGHGYTF. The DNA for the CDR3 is TGTGCCAGCTCAGCGGACAGGGTGGGACATGGCTACACCTTC.

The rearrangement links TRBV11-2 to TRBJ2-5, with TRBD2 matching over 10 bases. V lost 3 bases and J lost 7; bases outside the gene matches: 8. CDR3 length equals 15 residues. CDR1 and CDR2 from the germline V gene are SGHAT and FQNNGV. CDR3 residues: CASSLQAGGTMTQYF. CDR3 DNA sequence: TGTGCCAGCAGCTTGCAAGCGGGGGGGACCATGACCCAGTACTTC. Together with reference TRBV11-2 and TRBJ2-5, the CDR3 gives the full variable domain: EAGVAQSPRYKIIEKRQSVAFWCNPISGHATLYWYQQILGQGPKLLIQFQNNGVVDDSQLPKDRFSAERLKGVDSTLKIQPAKLEDSAVYLCASSLQAGGTMTQYFGPGTRLLVL.

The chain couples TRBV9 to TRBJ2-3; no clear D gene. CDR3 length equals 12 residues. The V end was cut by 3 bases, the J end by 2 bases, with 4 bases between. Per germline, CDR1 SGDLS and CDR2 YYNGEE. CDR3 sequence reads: CASSGDTDTQYF. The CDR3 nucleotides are TGTGCCAGCAGCGGGGACACAGATACGCAGTATTTT. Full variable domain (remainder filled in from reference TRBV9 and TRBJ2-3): DSGVTQTPKHLITATGQRVTLRCSPRSGDLSVYWYQQSLDQGLQFLIQYYNGEERAKGNILERFSAQQFPDLHSELNLSSLELGDSALYFCASSGDTDTQYFGPGTRLTVL.

The CDR3 DNA sequence: TGCAGCGTTGTCGTGTTTAGGGGCTATGGCTACACCTTC. Translation gives CSVVVFRGYGYTF. The V gene is TRBV29-1, the J gene TRBJ1-2; TRBD1 might be the D (5 bases). Germline V gene lookup returns CDR1 SQVTM and CDR2 ANQGSEA. Deletions cut 4 bases from V and 4 bases from J, with 13 bases between. The CDR3 has 13 amino acids.

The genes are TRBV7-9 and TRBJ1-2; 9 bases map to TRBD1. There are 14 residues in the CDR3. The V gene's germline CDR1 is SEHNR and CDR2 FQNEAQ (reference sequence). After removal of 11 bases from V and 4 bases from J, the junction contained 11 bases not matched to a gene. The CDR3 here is CAANRDRDGYGYTF. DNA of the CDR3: TGTGCCGCCAATCGGGACAGGGATGGCTATGGCTACACCTTC.

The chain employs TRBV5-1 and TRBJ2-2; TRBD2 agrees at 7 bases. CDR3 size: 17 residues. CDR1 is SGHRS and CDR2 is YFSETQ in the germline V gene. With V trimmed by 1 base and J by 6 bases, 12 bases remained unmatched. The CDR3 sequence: CASSLIELADTSGELFF. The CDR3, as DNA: TGCGCCAGCAGCTTGATTGAGCTAGCGGATACTTCCGGGGAGCTGTTTTTT.

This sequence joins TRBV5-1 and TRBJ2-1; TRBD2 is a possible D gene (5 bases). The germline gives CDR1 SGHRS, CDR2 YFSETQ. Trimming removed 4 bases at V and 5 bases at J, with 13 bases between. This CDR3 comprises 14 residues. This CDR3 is CASSLVTNNNEQFF. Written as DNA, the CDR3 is TGCGCCAGCAGCCTAGTGACTAACAACAATGAGCAGTTCTTC.

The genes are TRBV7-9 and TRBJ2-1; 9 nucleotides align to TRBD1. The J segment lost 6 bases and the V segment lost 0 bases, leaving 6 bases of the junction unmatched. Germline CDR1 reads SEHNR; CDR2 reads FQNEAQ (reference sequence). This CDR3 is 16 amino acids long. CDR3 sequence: CASSLAGQGSLNEQFF. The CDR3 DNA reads TGTGCCAGCAGCTTAGCGGGACAGGGTTCCCTCAATGAGCAGTTCTTC. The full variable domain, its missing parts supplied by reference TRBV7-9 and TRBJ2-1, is DTGVSQNPRHKITKRGQNVTFRCDPISEHNRLYWYRQTLGQGPEFLTYFQNEAQLEKSRLLSDRFSAERPKGSFSTLEIQRTEQGDSAMYLCASSLAGQGSLNEQFFGPGTRLTVL.

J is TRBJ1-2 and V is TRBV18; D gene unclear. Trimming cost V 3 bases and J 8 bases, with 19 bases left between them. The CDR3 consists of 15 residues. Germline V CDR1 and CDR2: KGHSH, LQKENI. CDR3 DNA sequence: TGTGCCAGCTCACCCCCGGCCGGGTCCCGCCAGGGCTACACCTTC. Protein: CASSPPAGSRQGYTF.

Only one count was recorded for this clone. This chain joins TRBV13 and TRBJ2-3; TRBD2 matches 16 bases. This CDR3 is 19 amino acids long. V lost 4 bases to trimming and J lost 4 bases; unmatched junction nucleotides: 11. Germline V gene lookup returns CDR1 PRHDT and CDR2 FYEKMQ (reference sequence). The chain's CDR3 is CASSSGTSGGAKPPDTQYF. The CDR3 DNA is TGTGCCAGCAGCTCCGGGACTAGCGGGGGGGCAAAGCCCCCAGATACGCAGTATTTT.